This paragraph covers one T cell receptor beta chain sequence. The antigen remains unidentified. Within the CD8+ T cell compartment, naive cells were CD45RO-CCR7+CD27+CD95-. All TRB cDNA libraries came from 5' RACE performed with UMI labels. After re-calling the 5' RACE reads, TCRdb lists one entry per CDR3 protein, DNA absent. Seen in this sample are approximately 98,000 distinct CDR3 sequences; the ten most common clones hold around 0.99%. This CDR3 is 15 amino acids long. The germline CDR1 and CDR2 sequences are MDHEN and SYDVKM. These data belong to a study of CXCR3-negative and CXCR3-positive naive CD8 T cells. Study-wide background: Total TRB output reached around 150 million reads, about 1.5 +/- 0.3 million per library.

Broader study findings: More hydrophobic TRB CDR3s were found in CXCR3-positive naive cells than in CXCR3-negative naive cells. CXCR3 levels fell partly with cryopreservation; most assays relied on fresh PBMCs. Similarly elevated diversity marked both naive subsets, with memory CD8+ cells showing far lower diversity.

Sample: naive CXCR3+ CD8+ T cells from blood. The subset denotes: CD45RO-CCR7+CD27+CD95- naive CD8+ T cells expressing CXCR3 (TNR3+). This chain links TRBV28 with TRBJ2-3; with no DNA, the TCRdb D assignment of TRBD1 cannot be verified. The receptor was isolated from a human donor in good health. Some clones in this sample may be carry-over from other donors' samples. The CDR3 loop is CASRGSQGVTDTQYF. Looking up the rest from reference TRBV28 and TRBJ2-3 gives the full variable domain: DVKVTQSSRYLVKRTGEKVFLECVQDMDHENMFWYRQDPGLGLRLIYFSYDVKMKEKGDIPEGYSVSREKKERFSLILESASTNQTSMYLCASRGSQGVTDTQYFGPGTRLTVL.